In this sample, the clone carrying this T cell receptor beta chain turned up a few times. Its specificity is unknown. As to time point: newly diagnosed GD, antithyroid drugs for less than 3 months. Preparation of the TCR library used RNA extracted from PBMCs. Investigators report Graves' disease was diagnosed under American Thyroid Association guidelines. This specimen belongs to a study of regulatory T cells in long-lasting Graves disease. Study-level findings and limits: Public clonotype sharing was higher in persistent than newly diagnosed patients.

CDR3-region Arm-PCR and iRepertoire HTBI primers produced the TCR beta libraries. TCRdb passed the multiplex PCR reads through MiXCR, listing each CDR3 protein once. The sample lists about 620,000 distinct CDR3 sequences, roughly 15% occurring once. There are 18 residues in the CDR3. The ends were cut back, 4 bases at V and 0 bases at J, with 19 bases in the middle. Germline V gives CDR1 SGHVS, CDR2 FQNEAQ. These sequences were also reported in another study, on T cells in Graves' hyperthyroidism and ophthalmopathy. That report notes: Each patient was aged 18 to 65 and had newly diagnosed hyperthyroidism of under 2 months' duration. In the first-round RT-PCR of the TCR CDR3, the HTBI primer set was used.

This TCR was recovered from a woman aged 30 to 39 with Graves disease. V and J are TRBV7-8 and TRBJ2-4, with a weak D call TRBD2 (7 bases). The sequences come from peripheral blood mononuclear cells (PBMCs), collected at new diagnosis, from a patient treated with antithyroid drugs. In nucleotides, the CDR3 is TGTGCCAGCAGCTCGGTACCGGGGGGCACGGGAGCCAAAAACATTCAGTACTTC. This sequence encodes CASSSVPGGTGAKNIQYF.